The subject of this entry is one T cell receptor (beta chain). Antigen unknown. With V trimmed by 7 bases and J by 1 base, 6 bases remained unmatched. The CDR3 totals 15 residues. CDR1 is MNHEY and CDR2 is SMNVEV in the germline V gene (reference sequence). The sample comes from a study of cytotoxic CD8 clonotypes in ibrutinib-treated CLL. Overall study results and limits: Baseline-level clonality went beyond age-matched healthy donors and moved in step with circulating CD8+ T-cell counts. Treatment left the uncommon public clonotypes either contracted or stable in frequency.

TCRdb's copy holds only in-frame clones and misses some; the assay was immunoSEQ multiplex PCR. The repertoire includes 190,000 or so clones, roughly 72% of them detected once, and about an eighth sits in the top ten. Cryopreserved PBMCs yielded roughly 2.1 micrograms of genomic DNA for TCR beta libraries. This sequence was found in a human donor with chronic lymphocytic leukemia. This sequence joins TRBV27 and TRBJ1-5, with 8 positions matching TRBD1. Sequencing used PBMCs, obtained after 24 months of ibrutinib treatment. CDR3 sequence reads: CASKRTGPSNQPQHF. The CDR3, as DNA: TGTGCCAGCAAAAGGACAGGGCCAAGCAATCAGCCCCAGCATTTT.